The entry that follows covers one T cell receptor beta chain sequence. The target antigen is unknown. The V end was cut by 0 bases, the J end by 2 bases, with 6 bases between. Per the germline V gene, CDR1 is SGHRS and CDR2 is YFSETQ. CDR3 length: 14 residues. The data originate from a study of CD8+ T cells in alopecia areata. The authors extracted RNA and reverse transcribed it into cDNA as the sequencing template. Measured with immunoSEQ multiplex PCR; TCRdb has only the in-frame clones, and not every one. The repertoire holds about 20,000 clones, with 60% to 70% as singletons. CD4+ cells from about 5 patients underwent sorting into CD25+CD127- cells. Regarding the study as a whole: Relative to normal scalp, lesional scalp, especially alopecia totalis/universalis, showed higher clonality.

The specimen sequenced was CD4+ Tregs sorted from blood. The V gene is TRBV5-1, the J gene TRBJ1-5; D gene ambiguous. The sequence derives from a human donor with alopecia areata. The CDR3 region has the DNA TGCGCCAGCAGCTTGGATGGAGGCAATCAGCCCCAGCATTTT. This encodes CASSLDGGNQPQHF.